The rows below give T cell receptor beta chains drawn from one sample of a study of monozygotic twins with inflammatory bowel disease. TCRdb reprocessed the 5' RACE reads and stores each CDR3 protein as one record, lacking DNA. The repertoire shows just over 300,000 distinct CDR3 sequences; the top ten hold 5% to 6%. Sequencing was carried out using blood. Receptors originate from a human donor with ulcerative colitis or Crohn's disease, or a healthy co-twin of an affected twin (not recorded which). CDR3s include the opening cysteine and the closing phenylalanine or tryptophan. Each record gives: V gene, J gene, CDR3 protein.

>TRBV6-1|TRBJ2-1
CASSQLQGRAYNEQFF
>TRBV7-8|TRBJ2-5
CASSLLSGFQETQYF
>TRBV20-1|TRBJ1-1
CSARQGGVRGNTEAFF
>TRBV24-1|TRBJ2-1
CATSDRTSGIIYNEQFF
>TRBV4-2|TRBJ2-7
CAGSAPWTSGRRLVYEQYF
>TRBV5-1|TRBJ2-7
CASSSQGQGPYEQYF
>TRBV6-5|TRBJ1-1
CASSYSGLVGAFF
>TRBV6-5|TRBJ1-2
CASSYSIGGGNYGYTF
>TRBV20-1|TRBJ2-3
CSALGFLAGDFTDTQYF
>TRBV4-2|TRBJ1-1
CASSQDRRGNTEAFF
>TRBV2|TRBJ1-6
CASISSPGQPNSPLHF
>TRBV19|TRBJ1-5
CASSNPWQPQHF
>TRBV12-3/TRBV12-4|TRBJ1-5
CASSHTGTGGQPQHF
>TRBV20-1|TRBJ2-7
CSATPSGTTPGEQYF
>TRBV12-3/TRBV12-4|TRBJ2-5
CASSFRESSETQYF
>TRBV2|TRBJ2-5
CASSEGSGQETQYF
>TRBV6-2/TRBV6-3|TRBJ2-7
CASMDRVYEQYF
>TRBV7-2|TRBJ2-2
CASSLAASAGELFF
>TRBV12-3/TRBV12-4|TRBJ1-5
CASGTGYSNQPQHF
>TRBV6-5|TRBJ1-3
CASSYSRGTGNTIYF
>TRBV6-5|TRBJ1-3
CASSYLPDRPGSGNTIYF
>TRBV24-1|TRBJ1-6
CATSEEEETGSSSSYNSPLHF
>TRBV27|TRBJ2-5
CASSRETTRNQETQYF
>TRBV10-3|TRBJ1-6
CAISESSDYNSPLHF
>TRBV4-2|TRBJ2-7
CASSQGTSVGYEQYF
>TRBV4-3|TRBJ2-7
CASSQGGGATSYEQYF
>TRBV27|TRBJ2-4
CASSLSFRAGLAKNIQYF
>TRBV27|TRBJ1-1
CASSFTVRGTEAFF
>TRBV20-1|TRBJ2-5
CSARVYGGQETQYF
>TRBV7-2|TRBJ2-3
CASSLMRDTQYF
>TRBV11-2|TRBJ2-4
CASSPGTNKGDIQYF
>TRBV9|TRBJ2-3
CASSVGAPQINTQYF
>TRBV5-4|TRBJ2-1
CASTVTVSDEQFF
>TRBV7-3|TRBJ1-1
CASSLNPGRAVTEAFF
>TRBV5-1|TRBJ1-2
CASSLGDDIGTNYGYTF
>TRBV7-2|TRBJ2-3
CASSLSARDTQYF
>TRBV27|TRBJ2-7
CASRSYRSSYEQYF
>TRBV12-3/TRBV12-4|TRBJ1-6
CASSFTLRDSPLHF
>TRBV9|TRBJ2-1
CASSDPAGGPYNEQFF
>TRBV3-1|TRBJ2-7
CASSQGGTRGTYEQYF
>TRBV4-3|TRBJ2-7
CASSQDRAGAPYEQYF
>TRBV12-3/TRBV12-4|TRBJ2-1
CASSLGPGRNEQFF
>TRBV19|TRBJ1-1
CATNRAGQNTEAFF